This record concerns one T cell receptor (beta chain) sequence. What it binds is unknown. The data originate from a study of cytomegalovirus exposure and HLA in healthy donors. The study, taken as a whole, reports: In a later analysis, at a false discovery rate of 0.05, roughly 17,000 TCR beta sequences were associated with HLA alleles. Later analysis placed DRB1 highest and HLA-C lowest in TCR association rates, which differed by HLA locus. A previous analysis found most TCR beta V segments productive roughly 87% or roughly 30% of the time.

Primers for the PCR totalled 60 Vbeta and 13 Jbeta. Using immunoSEQ multiplex PCR, the repertoire was profiled, and TCRdb retains in-frame clones only, with some absent. The sample shows about 170,000 clones, approximately 80% of them seen only once. This CDR3 contains 15 residues. The trim removed 6 bases at V and 4 bases at J, leaving 11 bases unmatched. In germline, CDR1 is SEHNR, CDR2 FQNEAQ (reference sequence). This chain uses TRBV7-9 with TRBJ1-1, with 7 bases identical to TRBD1. This receptor was taken from a boy aged 2 to 10 in good health and CMV-seronegative. Sequencing was carried out using PBMCs. CDR3 in DNA: TGTGCCAGCAGTCCATATAGACAGGGCAGCACTGAAGCTTTCTTT. This sequence encodes CASSPYRQGSTEAFF.